Shown below are 17 T cell receptor beta chains from a single sample sequenced in a study of blood T cell repertoires in COVID-19 (dated by TCRdb to the early 2020s). Library method: the immunoSEQ multiplex PCR assay. Held by TCRdb, this immuneACCESS table contains in-frame sequences only and omits some clones. Under half of the omission traces to an unresolved V gene where checked; the cause of the rest is unknown. The sample data list 100,000 or so clones, and 75% to 90% of these were observed just once. The top ten clonotypes cover roughly 7.2% of the sample. The sequenced sample was peripheral blood. The receptors originated from a man aged 55 to 70 with acute or convalescent COVID-19.

The chain has TRBV5-4 and TRBJ1-1; D not certain. Deletions cut 0 bases from V and 1 base from J, with 10 bases between. Germline V gives CDR1 SGHNT, CDR2 YYREEE (reference sequence). The CDR3 covers 15 residues. The CDR3 sequence is CASSLGVSGNTEAFF. The CDR3 bases are TGTGCCAGCAGCTTGGGGGTATCGGGGAACACTGAAGCTTTCTTT.

This clone was found a few times. In DNA, the CDR3 is TGTGCCAGCAGCCAGAAGATACAGGGTACTGGCTACACCTTC. Its translation: CASSQKIQGTGYTF. The rearrangement joins TRBV5-4 to TRBJ1-2, with a possible D match to TRBD1 (6 bases). This CDR3 has 14 amino acids. Per the germline V gene, CDR1 is SGHNT and CDR2 is YYREEE (reference sequence). Trimming removed 4 bases at V and 7 bases at J, with 17 bases between.

In DNA, the CDR3 is TGTGCCAGCAGTCCCGGGACTAGCGGGAGAGCCTACGAGCAGTACTTC. Protein: CASSPGTSGRAYEQYF. J is TRBJ2-7 and V is TRBV27; TRBD2 matches 14 bases. V dropped 5 bases and J dropped 2; count of bases not matched to a gene: 5. The CDR3 loop spans 16 amino acids. Germline CDR1 is MNHEY and CDR2 is SMNVEV (reference sequence).

In its sample, this clone was seen once. This chain uses TRBV5-1 with TRBJ2-4, with D tentatively TRBD2 (6 bases). Germline V CDR1 and CDR2: SGHRS, YFSETQ. The CDR3 is made up of 12 amino acids. Trimming pared 5 bases from V and 8 bases from J, leaving 11 bases between. CDR3: CASSSGVHIQYF. CDR3 sequence (DNA): TGCGCCAGCAGTTCGGGAGTTCACATTCAGTACTTC.

DNA for the CDR3: TGCGCCAGCAGTGAGTCGGGCAGCAATCAGCCCCAGCATTTT. It is translated as CASSESGSNQPQHF. The genes are TRBV10-2 and TRBJ1-5, with D unclear. The CDR3 has 14 residues. Trimming shortened V by 0 bases and J by 1 base, and 4 bases separated the two germline ends. CDR1 is WSHSY and CDR2 is SAAADI in the germline V gene.

The chain joins TRBV28 to TRBJ1-1; D gene uncertain. The CDR3 is 14 amino acids. Germline V lookup: CDR1 MDHEN, CDR2 SYDVKM. V dropped 5 bases and J dropped 0 bases, with 10 bases sitting between them. The CDR3 coding sequence is TGTGCCAGCAGTCCCGCCGGGATGAACACTGAAGCTTTCTTT. It codes for CASSPAGMNTEAFF. Using reference TRBV28 and TRBJ1-1 for the parts outside the CDR3, the full variable domain is DVKVTQSSRYLVKRTGEKVFLECVQDMDHENMFWYRQDPGLGLRLIYFSYDVKMKEKGDIPEGYSVSREKKERFSLILESASTNQTSMYLCASSPAGMNTEAFFGQGTRLTVV.

The V and J genes are TRBV19 and TRBJ2-5; D uncertain. Trimming removed 4 bases at V and 2 bases at J, with 11 bases between. Germline assignment: CDR1 LNHDA and CDR2 SQIVND (reference sequence). This CDR3 region has 14 residues. The CDR3 loop reads CASSTAALQETQYF. The CDR3, as DNA: TGTGCCAGTAGTACCGCGGCCCTGCAAGAGACCCAGTACTTC.

The chain employs TRBV30 and TRBJ2-1; weak D call: TRBD2 (6 bases). The germline gives CDR1 GTSNPN, CDR2 SVGIG (reference sequence). Trimming took 3 bases from V and 0 from J, leaving 18 bases between them. The CDR3 extends over 17 amino acids. CDR3 bases: TGTGCCTGGAGAGACGTCCAACGGGGGAGCTCCTACAATGAGCAGTTCTTC. Translated, it gives CAWRDVQRGSSYNEQFF.

The chain carries TRBV15 and TRBJ2-7; D not resolved. The germline V and J ends were trimmed by 3 bases and 3 bases, with 12 bases remaining between them. Germline CDR1 is LNHNV and CDR2 is YYDKDF (reference sequence). The CDR3 sequence is 14 residues long. CDR3 bases: TGTGCCACCAGCAGGGCCCAGCCAGGCTACGAGCAGTACTTC. Residues: CATSRAQPGYEQYF. Combining the CDR3 with reference TRBV15 and TRBJ2-7 gives the whole variable domain DAMVIQNPRYQVTQFGKPVTLSCSQTLNHNVMYWYQQKSSQAPKLLFHYYDKDFNNEADTPDNFQSRRPNTSFCFLDIRSPGLGDTAMYLCATSRAQPGYEQYFGPGTRLTVT.

The gene calls are TRBV7-6 and TRBJ2-2; 10 bases align to TRBD1. Germline values: CDR1 SGHVS, CDR2 FNYEAQ. Trimming at V came to 2 bases and at J to 6 bases, leaving 3 bases not matched to a gene. This CDR3 region has 15 residues. In nucleotides, the CDR3 is TGTGCCAGCAGCTTATTAGGACAGGGGGCCGGGGAGCTGTTTTTT. It is translated as CASSLLGQGAGELFF.

The V gene is TRBV18, the J gene TRBJ2-7; 10 bases line up with TRBD1. Per the germline V gene, CDR1 is KGHSH and CDR2 is LQKENI. The CDR3 loop spans 15 amino acids. V shed 2 bases, J shed 3 bases, and the junction held 4 bases outside the gene matches. The CDR3 loop is CASSPGWTGGYEQYF. In nucleotides, the CDR3 is TGTGCCAGCTCACCAGGCTGGACAGGGGGCTACGAGCAGTACTTC.

The chain links TRBV9 to TRBJ2-1; the D gene is possibly TRBD2 (6 bases). The length of the CDR3 is 14 residues. V was cut by 2 bases and J by 10 bases, with 16 bases left in between. Germline values: CDR1 SGDLS, CDR2 YYNGEE. CDR3 loop: CASSVRLVTREQFF. DNA for the CDR3: TGTGCCAGCAGCGTCCGACTAGTTACAAGAGAGCAGTTCTTC.

The chain has TRBV4-1 and TRBJ2-2; 9 positions agree with TRBD2. V dropped 0 bases and J dropped 4; count of bases not matched to a gene: 9. Germline V CDR1 and CDR2: MGHRA, YSYEKL. The CDR3 spans 18 residues. The CDR3 DNA sequence: TGCGCCAGCAGCCAAGATGCGGCGGGAGGGCGGATCACCGGGGAGCTGTTTTTT. Amino acids: CASSQDAAGGRITGELFF.

The V call is TRBV27, the J call TRBJ2-3; 11 bases map to TRBD2. V shed 6 bases and J 5 bases; nucleotides not matched to a gene: 4. This CDR3 has 14 residues. The germline V gene has CDR1 MNHEY and CDR2 SMNVEV (reference sequence). CDR3 sequence: CASSPTSGVDTQYF. CDR3 DNA: TGTGCCAGCAGCCCGACTAGCGGGGTAGATACGCAGTATTTT.

The J gene is TRBJ1-2, the V gene TRBV27; a possible D gene is TRBD1 (5 bases). Looked up from germline, CDR1 is MNHEY and CDR2 is SMNVEV (reference sequence). CDR3 length: 17 amino acids. V was shortened by 5 bases and J by 4 bases, with 23 bases between the two germline ends. CDR3 in DNA: TGTGCCAGCAGTGCCCTTTTCGGGGGGTTGGAAGGCTATGGCTACACCTTC. It encodes CASSALFGGLEGYGYTF.

With respect to this clone: One end of the junction varies from germline; a read error may be responsible. This chain uses TRBV10-1 with TRBJ2-3, with TRBD2 identical over 13 bases. The CDR3 extends over 11 amino acids. Per the germline V gene, CDR1 is WNHNN and CDR2 is SYGVQD (reference sequence). CDR3: CASSEGTSGIF. The CDR3 DNA reads TGCGCCAGCAGTGAGGGGACTAGCGGGATTTTT.

This sequence joins TRBV5-1 and TRBJ2-3, with 9 bases aligning to TRBD2. J gave up 2 bases and V 0 bases, and 7 bases lay outside the gene matches. The length of the CDR3 is 17 residues. Germline V gene sequence: CDR1 SGHRS, CDR2 YFSETQ. The CDR3 DNA is TGCGCCAGCAGCTTGGACGGGACTAGCAGTGTCACAGATACGCAGTATTTT. Translation: CASSLDGTSSVTDTQYF.